Shown below are 21 T cell receptor beta chains from a single sample sequenced in a study of shared clonotypes between healthy human individuals (dated by TCRdb to 2018 to 2020). The library was produced with the immunoSEQ multiplex PCR assay. Sourced from immuneACCESS, this table was stored by TCRdb with only in-frame sequences that have V and J called. A share of the clones is absent; for the studies checked, an unresolved V gene accounts for under half, and the remainder has no known explanation. The sample table shows roughly 1 million clones, and around 82% are seen once. Together, the top ten hold more than 0.45% of the sample. Material for sequencing was memory CD4+ T cells from PBMCs. This specimen's cell subset or site label, interpreted: CD45RA-negative fraction. These receptor sequences come from a man aged 18 to 29 in good health. Some clones in this sample may be carry-over from other donors' samples.

V and J are TRBV5-8 and TRBJ2-1; 9 nucleotides match TRBD1. Germline values: CDR1 SGHTS, CDR2 YDEGEE. CDR3 length: 15 residues. V lost 4 bases, J lost 6 bases, and 8 bases stayed unmatched. The CDR3 nucleotides read TGTGCCAGCAGCCGGGACCTGACAGGGGGCAATGAGCAGTTCTTC. Translating gives CASSRDLTGGNEQFF.

As to this clone: Different DNA sequences within this sample yield the same CDR3. The chain recombines TRBV5-1 with TRBJ2-5, with TRBD1 as a possible D gene (6 bases). V dropped 0 bases and J dropped 4 bases, with 10 bases sitting between them. Germline CDR1 SGHRS, CDR2 YFSETQ. The CDR3 sequence is 14 residues long. The DNA for the CDR3 is TGCGCCAGCAGCTTGGCTTTAGGGGGAGAGACCCAGTACTTC. Translated, it gives CASSLALGGETQYF.

The gene calls are TRBV28 and TRBJ2-7; D is unresolved. Germline CDR1 reads MDHEN; CDR2 reads SYDVKM. This CDR3 comprises 14 residues. Trimming pared 3 bases from V and 0 bases from J, leaving 9 bases between. The CDR3, as DNA: TGTGCCAGCAGTTTCGACCAGACCTCCTACGAGCAGTACTTC. As protein: CASSFDQTSYEQYF.

The chain recombines TRBV7-9 with TRBJ1-2, with 8 bases aligning to TRBD1. Germline trimming cut 4 bases from V and 4 bases from J; bases unmatched to any gene: 5. The germline CDR1 and CDR2 sequences are SEHNR and FQNEAQ (reference sequence). CDR3 size: 14 residues. The CDR3 sequence: CASSWGTGGYGYTF. The CDR3 DNA reads as TGTGCCAGCAGCTGGGGGACAGGAGGCTATGGCTACACCTTC.

J is TRBJ2-7 and V is TRBV28; tentative D call: TRBD1 (7 bases). From germline, CDR1 is MDHEN and CDR2 SYDVKM. The CDR3 consists of 14 residues. Trimming removed 6 bases from V and 5 bases from J, with 17 bases in between. The CDR3 region is CASRSRGRYDEQYF. CDR3 bases: TGTGCCAGCAGGTCCAGGGGGAGGTACGACGAGCAGTACTTC. Full variable domain (rest looked up from reference TRBV28 and TRBJ2-7): DVKVTQSSRYLVKRTGEKVFLECVQDMDHENMFWYRQDPGLGLRLIYFSYDVKMKEKGDIPEGYSVSREKKERFSLILESASTNQTSMYLCASRSRGRYDEQYFGPGTRLTVT.

This chain joins TRBV2 and TRBJ1-6; 8 nucleotides align to TRBD1. Germline V gene lookup returns CDR1 SNHLY and CDR2 FYNNEI. CDR3 length: 15 residues. Trimming at V came to 7 bases and at J to 8 bases, leaving 10 bases not matched to a gene. The CDR3 region has the DNA TGTGCCAGCAAACCCGGACAGGGACCCTATTCACCCCTCCACTTT. It is translated as CASKPGQGPYSPLHF.

The table lists this clone with a few counts. This rearrangement joins TRBV5-4 to TRBJ2-1; 7 bases line up with TRBD2. CDR1 and CDR2 (germline): SGHNT, YYREEE (reference sequence). The length of the CDR3 is 15 residues. The junction had 8 bases not matched to a gene; V was cut back by 4 bases and J by 4 bases. The CDR3: CASSPGASGYNEQFF. DNA for the CDR3: TGTGCCAGCAGCCCTGGGGCTAGCGGATACAATGAGCAGTTCTTC. The full variable domain, completed using reference TRBV5-4 and TRBJ2-1, is ETGVTQSPTHLIKTRGQQVTLRCSSQSGHNTVSWYQQALGQGPQFIFQYYREEENGRGNFPPRFSGLQFPNYSSELNVNALELDDSALYLCASSPGASGYNEQFFGPGTRLTVL.

This clone has only a few counts. The chain joins TRBV4-3 to TRBJ2-5, with 8 bases that match TRBD1. The V gene end was trimmed by 0 bases and the J gene end by 5 bases; junction bases not matched to a gene: 5. The CDR3 spans 15 residues. CDR1 is LGHNA and CDR2 is YSLEER in the germline V gene. DNA of the CDR3: TGCGCCAGCAGCCAAGACCAGGGGGCTGGGGAGACCCAGTACTTC. Translation: CASSQDQGAGETQYF.

In its sample, this clone was seen a few times. The chain combines TRBV28 with TRBJ1-2; D might be TRBD1 (6 bases). V was pared by 6 bases and J by 0 bases, with 11 bases between. This CDR3 comprises 14 residues. The germline gives CDR1 MDHEN, CDR2 SYDVKM. This CDR3 reads CASSRGGSNYGYTF. CDR3 in DNA: TGTGCCAGCAGCAGAGGGGGTTCTAACTATGGCTACACCTTC.

The chain is built from TRBV9 and TRBJ2-2; D gene ambiguous. The germline V and J ends were trimmed by 0 bases and 7 bases, with 19 bases remaining between them. This CDR3 region has 17 residues. Per germline, CDR1 SGDLS and CDR2 YYNGEE. The CDR3 loop is CASSVAGQLSIRGELFF. DNA for the CDR3: TGTGCCAGCAGCGTAGCTGGTCAATTATCCATACGCGGGGAGCTGTTTTTT.

The chain employs TRBV25-1 and TRBJ2-5, with D perhaps assigned TRBD1 or TRBD2 (5 bases each). Trimming pared 5 bases from V and 5 bases from J, leaving 9 bases between. In germline, CDR1 is MGHDK, CDR2 SYGVNS. CDR3 length equals 12 residues. The CDR3 DNA follows: TGTGCCAGCAGTCCGTGGGGGGAGACCCAGTACTTC. Its protein product is CASSPWGETQYF.

Only a few counts were recorded for this clone. CDR3 bases: TGTGCCAGCAGTTCCCTCGAACAGGGATGGTGCTACACCTTC. It codes for CASSSLEQGWCYTF. The rearrangement uses TRBV27 and TRBJ1-2, with D maybe TRBD1 (6 bases). The CDR3 totals 14 residues. Trimming took off 4 bases at V and 9 bases at J, with 18 bases between the two ends. The germline gives CDR1 MNHEY, CDR2 SMNVEV (reference sequence).

The rearrangement joins TRBV5-4 to TRBJ1-1, with D possibly TRBD1 on 5 matching bases. CDR1 is SGHNT and CDR2 is YYREEE in the germline V gene (reference sequence). The CDR3 totals 14 residues. Between the trimmed V and J ends, which lost 4 bases and 7 bases, there was a span of 17 bases. The CDR3 region is CASSLLSGYSEAFF. The CDR3 coding sequence is TGTGCCAGCAGCCTCCTGTCAGGGTATAGTGAAGCTTTCTTT.

Note on this clone: Distinct nucleotide sequences in the sample also encode this CDR3. This sequence joins TRBV18 and TRBJ1-1; 7 nucleotides line up with TRBD1. Germline CDR1 KGHSH, CDR2 LQKENI. The CDR3 runs 15 residues. V was clipped by 3 bases and J by 4 bases; unmatched bases: 8. In nucleotides, the CDR3 is TGTGCCAGCTCACCGAGGACAGGCGGGGGCACTGAAGCTTTCTTT. Encoded protein: CASSPRTGGGTEAFF.

This clone was observed a single time. At one boundary the junction diverges from the germline segment, which might be a read error. The chain combines TRBV11-2 with TRBJ1-1; D is unclear. The CDR3 runs 14 residues. Germline V gene lookup returns CDR1 SGHAT and CDR2 FQNNGV. The CDR3 nucleotides are TGTGCCAGCAGTTCACAACATGGGAACAGTGAAGCTTTCTTT. This translates into CASSSQHGNSEAFF.

The genes are TRBV5-4 and TRBJ1-2, with 7 bases aligning to TRBD1. CDR3 length: 13 residues. Germline V gives CDR1 SGHNT, CDR2 YYREEE (reference sequence). The V gene end was trimmed by 1 base and the J gene end by 5 bases; junction bases not matched to a gene: 2. The CDR3 spells CASSLQGQYGYTF. Written as DNA, the CDR3 is TGTGCCAGCAGCTTGCAGGGACAGTATGGCTACACCTTC. Based on the CDR3 plus reference TRBV5-4 and TRBJ1-2, the full variable domain is ETGVTQSPTHLIKTRGQQVTLRCSSQSGHNTVSWYQQALGQGPQFIFQYYREEENGRGNFPPRFSGLQFPNYSSELNVNALELDDSALYLCASSLQGQYGYTFGSGTRLTVV.

The chain recombines TRBV7-9 with TRBJ2-7, with TRBD2 matching 8 bases. Germline V gene data show CDR1 as SEHNR and CDR2 as FQNEAQ (reference sequence). There are 14 residues in the CDR3. V lost 1 base to trimming and J lost 4 bases; unmatched junction nucleotides: 3. CDR3 coding DNA: TGTGCCAGCAGCTTAGTTGCGGGAGGTTACGAGCAGTACTTC. Translated, it gives CASSLVAGGYEQYF.

The CDR3 is CASTNPRRGLFEQYF. Here the CDR3 DNA reads TGTGCCAGCACCAACCCTCGCAGGGGCCTCTTCGAGCAGTACTTC. The chain recombines TRBV7-8 with TRBJ2-7, with D maybe TRBD1 (6 bases). V dropped 7 bases and J dropped 6 bases, with 22 bases sitting between them. The CDR3 runs 15 residues. From germline, CDR1 is SGHVS and CDR2 FQNEAQ. Together with reference TRBV7-8 and TRBJ2-7, the CDR3 gives the full variable domain: GAGVSQSPRYKVAKRGQDVALRCDPISGHVSLFWYQQALGQGPEFLTYFQNEAQLDKSGLPSDRFFAERPEGSVSTLKIQRTQQEDSAVYLCASTNPRRGLFEQYFGPGTRLTVT.

V usage is TRBV30 and J usage is TRBJ1-4, with a tentative D call TRBD1 (6 bases). CDR1 GTSNPN and CDR2 SVGIG come from the germline V gene (reference sequence). CDR3 size: 13 residues. Deletions cut 7 bases from V and 3 bases from J, with 12 bases between. The CDR3 coding sequence is TGTGCCTTGGAAAAGGGGGCTAATGAAAAACTGTTTTTT. Translation gives CALEKGANEKLFF.

Turning to this clone: This may be a read error, as it is one base from a much larger clone. The genes are TRBV14 and TRBJ1-1, with a tentative D call TRBD1 (6 bases). Germline V gives CDR1 SGHDN, CDR2 FVKESK. The CDR3 covers 13 residues. The CDR3 bases are TGTGCCAGCAGCCCTACAGGGAACCCTGAAGCTTTCTTT. It codes for CASSPTGNPEAFF.

The V gene is TRBV6-5, the J gene TRBJ1-1; D unresolved. Between the trimmed V and J ends, which lost 8 bases and 10 bases, there was a span of 20 bases. The germline V gene has CDR1 MNHEY and CDR2 SVGAGI. The CDR3 is made up of 13 amino acids. For the CDR3, the DNA is TGTGCCAGCTGGGCCGGGCCTTCCCTGGTAGCTTTCTTT. Amino acids: CASWAGPSLVAFF.